Below, 15 T cell receptor beta chains from the same sample are listed, as sequenced in a study of blood T cell repertoires in COVID-19. The data were produced by immunoSEQ multiplex PCR, yet TCRdb's version contains in-frame clones alone and is incomplete. The table lists hundreds of thousands of clones, roughly nine tenths of them singletons, with roughly 7.3% in the top ten. The sample consisted of peripheral blood. These receptors all come from a woman aged 45 to 65 with COVID-19, enrolled during active disease.

This chain links TRBV6-2 or TRBV6-3 with TRBJ1-2; TRBD1 might be the D (5 bases). The germline V gene has CDR1 MNHEY and CDR2 SVGEGT. The CDR3 is made up of 19 amino acids. Trimming pared 4 bases from V and 1 base from J, leaving 25 bases between. The CDR3 DNA is TGTGCCAGCAGTTTGCTAACCCCAGAGGAGGGGCGCCATAACTATGGCTACACCTTC. Its protein product is CASSLLTPEEGRHNYGYTF.

The CDR3 region has the DNA TGTGCCAGCAGCTTAGCGGTCCAATTGAACACTGAAGCTTTCTTT. Protein product: CASSLAVQLNTEAFF. This sequence joins TRBV11-2 and TRBJ1-1, with no clear D. Per germline, CDR1 SGHAT and CDR2 FQNNGV. CDR3 length: 15 residues. V lost 1 base to trimming and J lost 0 bases, with 9 bases between them.

V gene TRBV4-1 combines with J gene TRBJ2-7, with 10 bases matching TRBD2. This CDR3 has 14 residues. J lost 6 bases, V lost 6 bases, and 8 bases had no gene match. Germline assignment: CDR1 MGHRA and CDR2 YSYEKL. CDR3 DNA sequence: TGCGCCAGCAGTCCCCTAAGCGGGGGGGGCGAGCAGTACTTC. Protein sequence: CASSPLSGGGEQYF.

J is TRBJ1-1 and V is TRBV2; D remains ambiguous. The CDR3 is 10 residues long. The ends were cut back, 6 bases at V and 3 bases at J, with 2 bases in the middle. The germline V gene has CDR1 SNHLY and CDR2 FYNNEI. The CDR3 reads CASSYTEAFF. The CDR3 nucleotides are TGTGCCAGCAGCTACACTGAAGCTTTCTTT.

The CDR3 coding sequence is TGTGCCAGCAGCCAAAACAAGTATGGCTACACCTTC. It encodes CASSQNKYGYTF. This chain joins TRBV3-1 (or the pseudogene TRBV3-2) and TRBJ1-2; D is unclear. V was pared by 2 bases and J by 5 bases, with 6 bases between. This CDR3 has 12 residues. In germline, CDR1 is LGHDT, CDR2 YNNKEL (reference sequence).

The chain has TRBV3-1 (or the pseudogene TRBV3-2) and TRBJ1-2; the match to TRBD1 covers 10 bases. Germline trimming cut 1 base from V and 4 bases from J; bases unmatched to any gene: 9. Germline CDR1 and CDR2: LGHDT and YNNKEL (reference sequence). The CDR3 spans 17 residues. CDR3 sequence reads: CASSQGAGTGESYGYTF. In DNA, the CDR3 is TGTGCCAGCAGCCAAGGGGCGGGGACAGGGGAAAGCTATGGCTACACCTTC.

The chain has TRBV28 and TRBJ1-5; D is perhaps TRBD1 (6 bases). The V gene lost 6 bases and the J gene lost 1 base, with 16 bases spanning the gap. CDR3 length equals 16 residues. CDR1 and CDR2 from the germline V gene are MDHEN and SYDVKM. Written as DNA, the CDR3 is TGTGCCAGCAGCCTTAGACCAGGGGTCAGCAATCAGCCCCAGCATTTT. Protein: CASSLRPGVSNQPQHF.

The chain has TRBV6-1 and TRBJ2-3; weak D call: TRBD1 (6 bases). Trimming pared 0 bases from V and 6 bases from J, leaving 7 bases between. Germline lookup yields CDR1 MNHNS and CDR2 SASEGT. The CDR3 has 13 residues. The CDR3 DNA sequence: TGTGCCAGCAGTGAAGCTAGGGGGGATACGCAGTATTTT. Its translation: CASSEARGDTQYF.

The J gene is TRBJ1-4, the V gene TRBV11-2; D unclear. V lost 0 bases and J 2 bases, leaving 10 bases between the germline ends. The CDR3 consists of 16 residues. Germline-derived CDR1 and CDR2 are SGHAT and FQNNGV. The CDR3 region is CASSLDRFGTNEKLFF. The DNA of the CDR3 is TGTGCCAGCAGCTTAGACAGGTTTGGGACTAATGAAAAACTGTTTTTT.

The genes are TRBV4-1 and TRBJ1-2, with a weak D call TRBD1 (5 bases). From germline, CDR1 is MGHRA and CDR2 YSYEKL. CDR3 length: 15 amino acids. V gave up 3 bases and J gave up 1 base, with 12 bases separating them. The CDR3 nucleotides read TGCGCCAGCAGCCAGTCGGAGGGGCTTAACTATGGCTACACCTTC. Its protein is CASSQSEGLNYGYTF.

The chain recombines TRBV6-5 with TRBJ1-1; D might be TRBD1 (6 bases). The germline V gene has CDR1 MNHEY and CDR2 SVGAGI. The V and J ends lost 5 bases and 2 bases respectively, with 12 bases between them. The CDR3 length is 14 residues. Here the CDR3 DNA reads TGTGCCAGCAGTCGGGGGGCTTATAACACTGAAGCTTTCTTT. Residues: CASSRGAYNTEAFF.

The CDR3 nucleotides are TGTGCCAGCATTGACAGATCGAACACTGAAGCTTTCTTT. Residues: CASIDRSNTEAFF. The V gene is TRBV2, the J gene TRBJ1-1, with a weak D call TRBD1 (5 bases). Per the germline V gene, CDR1 is SNHLY and CDR2 is FYNNEI. The CDR3 extends over 13 amino acids. V gave up 7 bases and J gave up 1 base, with 10 bases separating them.

The CDR3 here is CASSPSSGIRSGELFF. CDR3 bases: TGTGCCAGCAGCCCCTCTAGCGGCATTCGCTCCGGGGAGCTGTTTTTT. The chain has TRBV5-5 and TRBJ2-2; 7 bases align to TRBD2. This CDR3 comprises 16 residues. V lost 4 bases to trimming and J lost 6 bases; unmatched junction nucleotides: 12. Germline V gene sequence: CDR1 SGHKS, CDR2 YYEKEE (reference sequence).

This chain joins TRBV9 and TRBJ1-2, with D possibly being TRBD1 (5 bases). The CDR3 is 13 amino acids. V dropped 4 bases and J dropped 8 bases, with 15 bases sitting between them. Germline CDR1 reads SGDLS; CDR2 reads YYNGEE. The CDR3 DNA is TGTGCCAGCAGCCCTTCCGGGGGGGTGGGCTACACCTTC. It is translated as CASSPSGGVGYTF.

This chain joins TRBV29-1 and TRBJ2-5; 12 bases fit TRBD1. J was trimmed by 7 bases and V by 7 bases; bases with no gene match: 13. Per germline, CDR1 SQVTM and CDR2 ANQGSEA. The CDR3 has 15 amino acids. Here the CDR3 reads CSAEAGTGGVGTQYF. CDR3 nucleotide sequence: TGCAGCGCTGAGGCCGGGACAGGGGGCGTCGGGACCCAGTACTTC.